The 11 T cell receptor beta chains listed next were all sequenced from one sample in a study of OX40 agonist ivuxolimab in advanced cancers. Repertoires were generated with immunoSEQ multiplex PCR, while TCRdb's copy carries only in-frame clones and drops some. The sample yields roughly 80,000 clones, approximately 83% seen once. The sequencing used CD4+ or CD8+ T cells sorted from blood, collected in a trial of the OX40 agonist ivuxolimab. The source is an adult with an advanced solid tumor such as melanoma, head and neck, liver or kidney cancer.

The genes are TRBV7-3 and TRBJ2-1; TRBD2 agrees at 9 bases. This CDR3 is built from 15 residues. Per germline, CDR1 SGHTA and CDR2 FQGTGA. V was clipped by 5 bases and J by 4 bases; unmatched bases: 6. CDR3 DNA sequence: TGTGCCAGCAGCCGGAGCGGGGGGATATACAATGAGCAGTTCTTC. Translation: CASSRSGGIYNEQFF.

This clone was observed a few times. The rearrangement uses TRBV19 and TRBJ2-3; no definite D call. Trimming pared 4 bases from V and 4 bases from J, leaving 6 bases between. CDR3 length: 12 residues. The germline gives CDR1 LNHDA, CDR2 SQIVND (reference sequence). The CDR3 is CASSTRPDTQYF. CDR3 DNA: TGTGCCAGTAGTACCCGGCCAGATACGCAGTATTTT.

J is TRBJ2-5 and V is TRBV4-2; D perhaps matches TRBD2 (5 bases). V lost 0 bases, J lost 4 bases, and 15 bases lay in between. CDR3 size: 16 residues. CDR1 LGHNA and CDR2 YNFKEQ come from the germline V gene. The CDR3 region is CASSQDTEGTRETQYF. The CDR3 region has the DNA TGTGCCAGCAGCCAAGATACCGAGGGTACGAGAGAGACCCAGTACTTC.

This rearrangement joins TRBV15 to TRBJ2-7, with 8 bases aligning to TRBD1. CDR3 length equals 17 residues. Germline CDR1 LNHNV, CDR2 YYDKDF (reference sequence). Trimming cost V 0 bases and J 6 bases; bases outside gene matches: 13. CDR3 bases: TGTGCCACCAGCAGAGATCTTCCAAGGACAGGGTTTGCCGAGCAGTACTTC. Protein: CATSRDLPRTGFAEQYF.

V gene TRBV7-3 combines with J gene TRBJ2-3; D gene ambiguous. Looked up from germline, CDR1 is SGHTA and CDR2 is FQGTGA. The CDR3 loop spans 15 amino acids. The ends were cut back, 1 base at V and 5 bases at J, with 13 bases in the middle. CDR3 in DNA: TGTGCCAGCAGCTTAATTGCAGGTCGGATAGATACGCAGTATTTT. Translation gives CASSLIAGRIDTQYF.

The chain couples TRBV19 to TRBJ2-1; possibly TRBD2 for D (5 bases). The germline V gene encodes CDR1 LNHDA and CDR2 SQIVND (reference sequence). Trimming pared 5 bases from V and 0 bases from J, leaving 8 bases between. The CDR3 sequence is 14 residues long. The CDR3 nucleotides read TGTGCCAGTAGTCGGGGTAGCTCCTACAATGAGCAGTTCTTC. Translating it yields CASSRGSSYNEQFF.

This rearrangement joins TRBV19 to TRBJ2-1, with 7 bases aligning to TRBD2. The CDR3 length is 16 residues. V lost 1 base, J lost 10 bases, and 13 bases stayed unmatched. The germline V gene encodes CDR1 LNHDA and CDR2 SQIVND (reference sequence). The CDR3 region has the DNA TGTGCCAGTAGTATAGTAGGTGGGGCAAAGCGGGGAGAGCAGTTCTTC. Protein sequence: CASSIVGGAKRGEQFF. Looking up the rest from reference TRBV19 and TRBJ2-1 gives the full variable domain: DGGITQSPKYLFRKEGQNVTLSCEQNLNHDAMYWYRQDPGQGLRLIYYSQIVNDFQKGDIAEGYSVSREKKESFPLTVTSAQKNPTAFYLCASSIVGGAKRGEQFFGPGTRLTVL.

The CDR3 DNA reads as TGTGCCAGCTCACCAGGACAGGGGACCTACGAGCAGTACTTC. Amino acid sequence: CASSPGQGTYEQYF. The rearrangement joins TRBV18 to TRBJ2-7, with TRBD1 identical over 9 bases. The length of the CDR3 is 14 residues. V was clipped by 2 bases and J by 2 bases; unmatched bases: 1. The germline V gene has CDR1 KGHSH and CDR2 LQKENI.

This chain links TRBV27 with TRBJ2-5; 9 bases align to TRBD1. The CDR3 has 18 residues. Germline V gene data show CDR1 as MNHEY and CDR2 as SMNVEV (reference sequence). Trimming removed 0 bases from V and 5 bases from J; junction bases left unmatched: 13. The CDR3 DNA reads TGTGCCAGCAGTTTATCGAAGGACAGGGGTCGTGCGGGGGAGACCCAGTACTTC. It codes for CASSLSKDRGRAGETQYF.

J is TRBJ2-1 and V is TRBV29-1; 10 bases match TRBD1. V was clipped by 7 bases and J by 8 bases; unmatched bases: 14. CDR3 length: 15 residues. The germline CDR1 and CDR2 sequences are SQVTM and ANQGSEA. CDR3 DNA sequence: TGCAGCGGCGATCGGTGGACAGGGGGTTCGGATGAGCAGTTCTTC. It yields the protein CSGDRWTGGSDEQFF.

V and J are TRBV7-9 and TRBJ2-2; 7 positions agree with TRBD1. Germline CDR1 SEHNR, CDR2 FQNEAQ (reference sequence). With 2 bases clipped from V and 3 bases from J, the junction kept 3 bases outside the gene matches. CDR3 length: 15 residues. The CDR3: CASSLSRGHTGELFF. The DNA of the CDR3 is TGTGCCAGCAGCTTAAGTAGGGGGCACACCGGGGAGCTGTTTTTT.